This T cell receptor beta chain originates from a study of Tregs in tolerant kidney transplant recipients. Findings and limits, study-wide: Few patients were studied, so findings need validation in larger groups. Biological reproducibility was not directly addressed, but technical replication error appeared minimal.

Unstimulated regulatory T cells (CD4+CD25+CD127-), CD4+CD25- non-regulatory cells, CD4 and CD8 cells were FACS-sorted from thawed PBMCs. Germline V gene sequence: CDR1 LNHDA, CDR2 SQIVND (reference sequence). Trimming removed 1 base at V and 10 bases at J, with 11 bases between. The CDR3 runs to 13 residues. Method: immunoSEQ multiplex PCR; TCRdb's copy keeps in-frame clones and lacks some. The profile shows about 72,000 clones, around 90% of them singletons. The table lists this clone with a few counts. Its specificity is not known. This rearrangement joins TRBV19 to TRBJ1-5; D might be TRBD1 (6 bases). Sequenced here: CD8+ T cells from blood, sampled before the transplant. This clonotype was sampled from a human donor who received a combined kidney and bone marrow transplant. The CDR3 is CASSIVIGGPQHF. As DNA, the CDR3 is TGTGCCAGTAGTATAGTAATTGGGGGCCCCCAGCATTTT.